A selection of T cell receptor beta chains follows, all from one sample in a study of CD8+ T cells in alopecia areata. Generated by immunoSEQ multiplex PCR, the TCRdb table keeps only in-frame clones and is missing some. The profile covers 150,000 or so clones, with about nine tenths appearing a single time and around 15% taken by the ten largest. The sequencing used CD8+ T cells sorted from blood, collected at week 0. Source of these receptors: a human donor with alopecia areata. Each CDR3 is given with its conserved first and last residue. D genes are given only for firm matches.

J gene,V gene,D gene,CDR3 protein
TRBJ2-7,TRBV2,.,CASSPTYEQYF
TRBJ1-1,TRBV4-1,.,CASSRSPGRIMNTEAFF
TRBJ2-7,TRBV7-2,TRBD1,CASRFSGQGYEQYF
TRBJ2-7,TRBV4-1,.,CASSQEPSGGQEEQYF
TRBJ2-5,TRBV4-1,TRBD1,CASSPRGPGQTGSETQYF
TRBJ2-1,TRBV11-2,TRBD2,CASSPRTSGGARIF
TRBJ2-3,TRBV5-4,TRBD2,CASSSEPGLVTQYF
TRBJ2-7,TRBV2,.,CASRREGDEQYF
TRBJ2-7,TRBV19,TRBD1,CATTAGQASYEQYF
TRBJ2-7,TRBV10-2,TRBD2,CASSGLAGAQYEQYF
TRBJ2-5,TRBV7-8,.,CASSLGAQETQYF
TRBJ2-7,TRBV7-6,TRBD1,CASSSGQGLSYEQYF
TRBJ2-1,TRBV9,.,CASSVASLGEQFF
TRBJ2-7,TRBV7-9,TRBD2,CASSSRGTSGTLAYEQYF
TRBJ2-3,TRBV11-3,TRBD1,CASSLGQGSTDTQYF
TRBJ2-7,TRBV6-6,.,CASSYPEVQYF
TRBJ2-7,TRBV5-5,.,CASSYPGPYLYYEQYF
TRBJ1-2,TRBV9,TRBD1,CASSGGGREDTF
TRBJ1-6,TRBV7-9,TRBD1,CASALGQDNSPLHF
TRBJ2-7,TRBV30,.,CAWKDPTGVPYEQYF
TRBJ2-7,TRBV27,.,CASSLTGGGFYEQYF
TRBJ2-1,TRBV27,TRBD2,CASSLGAGGYNEQFF
TRBJ2-3,TRBV5-8,.,CASSQGARGTDTQYF
TRBJ2-6,TRBV7-9,TRBD1,CASSPQGAGANVLTF
TRBJ2-7,TRBV5-1,TRBD2,CASSLAGGGLHEQYF
TRBJ1-1,TRBV27,.,CASSSSGDTREAFF
TRBJ2-7,TRBV27,.,CASSLLRTGGVYEQYF
TRBJ2-1,TRBV5-1,.,CASSLVGAGVYNEQFF
TRBJ1-1,TRBV5-4,.,CASSLEGSPEAFF
TRBJ2-2,TRBV4-1,TRBD2,CASSQRAPAERETTGELFF
TRBJ2-2,TRBV29-1,.,CSAERAQGSGELFF
TRBJ2-1,TRBV27,TRBD2,CASSKLAGGNNEQFF
TRBJ2-3,TRBV4-1,.,CASSQVGPGSTDTQYF
TRBJ2-2,TRBV4-1,TRBD2,CASSERAGGVTGELFF
TRBJ2-7,TRBV7-2,.,CASSLSTTYEQYF
TRBJ2-5,TRBV15,.,CATSRDKEQETQYF
TRBJ2-5,TRBV10-1,.,CASSEGDQETQYF
TRBJ2-7,TRBV29-1,.,CSVAQSSYEQYF
TRBJ1-2,TRBV7-9,.,CASSGAVSYGYTF
TRBJ1-5,TRBV27,.,CASSAYSNQPQHF
TRBJ2-1,TRBV27,.,CASRTVVGGNNEQFF
TRBJ2-3,TRBV9,.,CASSSQGHTQYF
TRBJ2-5,TRBV19,TRBD2,CASSSTSGKETQYF
TRBJ2-6,TRBV6-1,TRBD1,CASSGTGDGANVLTF
TRBJ2-7,TRBV25-1,.,CASSLGHEQYF
TRBJ1-1,TRBV2,TRBD1,CASRDRGRMNTEAFF
TRBJ2-3,TRBV7-2,TRBD2,CASSQLAGGPPDTQYF